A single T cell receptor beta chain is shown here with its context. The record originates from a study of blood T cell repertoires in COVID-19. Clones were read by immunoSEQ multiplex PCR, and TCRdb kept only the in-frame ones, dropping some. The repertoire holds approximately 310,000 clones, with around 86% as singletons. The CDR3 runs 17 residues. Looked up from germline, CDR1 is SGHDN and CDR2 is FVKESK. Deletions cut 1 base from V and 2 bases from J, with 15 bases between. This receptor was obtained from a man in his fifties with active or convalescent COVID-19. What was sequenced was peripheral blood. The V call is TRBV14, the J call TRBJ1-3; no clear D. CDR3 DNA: TGTGCCAGCAGCCAAGGATTTGGCGGATACCCTGGAAACACCATATATTTT. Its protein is CASSQGFGGYPGNTIYF.